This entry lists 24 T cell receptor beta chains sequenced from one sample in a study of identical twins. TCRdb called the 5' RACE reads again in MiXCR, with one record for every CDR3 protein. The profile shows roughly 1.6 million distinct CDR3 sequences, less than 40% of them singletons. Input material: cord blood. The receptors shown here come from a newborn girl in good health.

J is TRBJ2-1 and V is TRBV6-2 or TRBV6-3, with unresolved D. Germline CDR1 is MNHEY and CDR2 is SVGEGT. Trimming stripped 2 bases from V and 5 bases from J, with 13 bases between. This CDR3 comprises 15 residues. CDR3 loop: CASSYGLGRHNEQFF. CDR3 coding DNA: TGTGCCAGCAGTTACGGGTTAGGCAGGCACAATGAGCAGTTCTTC.

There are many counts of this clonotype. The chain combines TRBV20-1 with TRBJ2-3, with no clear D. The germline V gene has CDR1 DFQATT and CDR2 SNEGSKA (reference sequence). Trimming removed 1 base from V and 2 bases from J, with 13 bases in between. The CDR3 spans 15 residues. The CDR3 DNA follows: TGCAGTGCTAGAGTTGCGCAGGCATTCACAGATACGCAGTATTTT. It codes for CSARVAQAFTDTQYF.

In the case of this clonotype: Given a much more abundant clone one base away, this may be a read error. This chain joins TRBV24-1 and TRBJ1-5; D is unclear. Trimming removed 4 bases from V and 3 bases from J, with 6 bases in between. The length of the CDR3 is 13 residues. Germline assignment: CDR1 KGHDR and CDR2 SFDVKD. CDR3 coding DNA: TGTGCCACCAGTGACAGGTACAATCAGCCCCAGCATTTT. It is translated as CATSDRYNQPQHF.

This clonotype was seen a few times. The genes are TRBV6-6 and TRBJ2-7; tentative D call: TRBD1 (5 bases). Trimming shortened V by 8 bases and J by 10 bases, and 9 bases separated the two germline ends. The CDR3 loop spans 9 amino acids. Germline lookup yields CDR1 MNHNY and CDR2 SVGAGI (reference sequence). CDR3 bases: TGTGCCAGCGGGGCCTATCAGTACTTC. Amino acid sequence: CASGAYQYF.

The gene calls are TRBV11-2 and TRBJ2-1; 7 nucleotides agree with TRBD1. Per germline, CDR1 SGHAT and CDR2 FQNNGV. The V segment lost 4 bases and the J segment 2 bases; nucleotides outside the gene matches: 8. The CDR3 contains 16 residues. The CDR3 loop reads CASSSPDREPYNEQFF. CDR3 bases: TGTGCCAGCAGCTCTCCCGACAGGGAGCCCTACAATGAGCAGTTCTTC.

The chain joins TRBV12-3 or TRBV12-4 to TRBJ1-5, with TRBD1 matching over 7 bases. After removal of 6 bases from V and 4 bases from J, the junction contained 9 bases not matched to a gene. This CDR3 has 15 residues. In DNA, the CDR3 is TGTGCCAGCAGAGCTATCCGGGACAGAAATCAGCCCCAGCATTTT. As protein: CASRAIRDRNQPQHF.

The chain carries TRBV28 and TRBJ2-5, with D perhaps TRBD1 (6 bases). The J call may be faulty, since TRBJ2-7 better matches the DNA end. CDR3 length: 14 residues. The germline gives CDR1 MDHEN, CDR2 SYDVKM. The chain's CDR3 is CASGLEGHPYEQYF. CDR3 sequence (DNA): TGTGCCAGCGGACTTGAGGGACACCCATACGAGCAGTACTTC.

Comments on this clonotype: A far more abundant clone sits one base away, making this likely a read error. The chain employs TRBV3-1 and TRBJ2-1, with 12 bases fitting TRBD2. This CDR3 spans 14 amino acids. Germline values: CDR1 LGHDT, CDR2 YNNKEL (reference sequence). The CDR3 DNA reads TGTGCCAACAGCCGACTAGCGGGAGACAATGAGCAGTTCTTC. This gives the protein CANSRLAGDNEQFF.

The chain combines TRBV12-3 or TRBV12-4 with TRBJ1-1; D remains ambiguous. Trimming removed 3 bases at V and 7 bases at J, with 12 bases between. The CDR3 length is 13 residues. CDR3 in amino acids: CASSFTGEDEAFF. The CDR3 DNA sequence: TGTGCCAGCAGTTTTACCGGGGAGGATGAAGCTTTCTTT.

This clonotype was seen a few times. The CDR3, as DNA: TGCAGTGCTCCCCGAGCGGGAGGCAGGACAGATACGCAGTATTTT. Its protein is CSAPRAGGRTDTQYF. This sequence joins TRBV20-1 and TRBJ2-3; 9 nucleotides match TRBD2. Germline CDR1 DFQATT, CDR2 SNEGSKA (reference sequence). The CDR3 consists of 15 residues. The trim removed 5 bases at V and 3 bases at J, leaving 9 bases unmatched.

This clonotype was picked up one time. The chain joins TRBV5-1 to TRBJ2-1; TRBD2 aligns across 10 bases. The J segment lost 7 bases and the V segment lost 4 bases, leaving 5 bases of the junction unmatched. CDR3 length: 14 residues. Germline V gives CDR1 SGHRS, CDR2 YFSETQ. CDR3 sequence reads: CASSQRGGLNEQFF. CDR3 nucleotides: TGCGCCAGCAGCCAGCGGGGGGGCCTTAATGAGCAGTTCTTC.

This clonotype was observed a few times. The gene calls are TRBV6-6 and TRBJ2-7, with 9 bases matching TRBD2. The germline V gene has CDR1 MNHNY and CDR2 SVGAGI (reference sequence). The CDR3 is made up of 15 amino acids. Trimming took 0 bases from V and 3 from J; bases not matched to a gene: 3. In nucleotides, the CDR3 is TGTGCCAGCAGTTACTCGAGTAGCGGGGGCTACGAGCAGTACTTC. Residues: CASSYSSSGGYEQYF.

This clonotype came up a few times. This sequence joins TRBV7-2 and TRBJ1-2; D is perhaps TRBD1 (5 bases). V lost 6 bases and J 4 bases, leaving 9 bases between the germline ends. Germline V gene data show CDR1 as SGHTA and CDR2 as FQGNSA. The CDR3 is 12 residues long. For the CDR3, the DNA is TGTGCCAGCAGACAGGTGTCCTATGGCTACACCTTC. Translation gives CASRQVSYGYTF.

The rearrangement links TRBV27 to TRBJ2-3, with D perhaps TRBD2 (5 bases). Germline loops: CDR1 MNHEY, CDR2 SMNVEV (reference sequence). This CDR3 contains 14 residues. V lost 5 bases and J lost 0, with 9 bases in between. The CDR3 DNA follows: TGTGCCAGCAGTCTGGACTTCAGCACAGATACGCAGTATTTT. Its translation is CASSLDFSTDTQYF.

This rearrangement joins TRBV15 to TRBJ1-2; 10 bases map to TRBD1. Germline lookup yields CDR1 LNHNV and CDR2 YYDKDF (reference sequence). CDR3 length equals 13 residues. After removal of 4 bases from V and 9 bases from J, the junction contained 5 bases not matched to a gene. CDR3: CATSKGTGESYTF. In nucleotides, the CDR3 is TGTGCCACCAGCAAAGGGACAGGGGAGAGCTACACCTTC.

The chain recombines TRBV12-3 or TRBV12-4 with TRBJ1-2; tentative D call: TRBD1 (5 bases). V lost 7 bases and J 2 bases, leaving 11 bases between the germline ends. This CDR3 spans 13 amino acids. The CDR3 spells CASTFGANYGYTF. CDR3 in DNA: TGTGCCAGCACCTTCGGGGCGAACTATGGCTACACCTTC.

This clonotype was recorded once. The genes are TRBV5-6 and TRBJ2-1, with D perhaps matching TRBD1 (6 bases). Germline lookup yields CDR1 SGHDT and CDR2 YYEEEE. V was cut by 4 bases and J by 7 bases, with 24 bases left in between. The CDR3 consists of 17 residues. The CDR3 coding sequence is TGTGCCAGCAGCCGAATTCCAAGCGTTGGGACACCTAATGAGCAGTTCTTC. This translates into CASSRIPSVGTPNEQFF.

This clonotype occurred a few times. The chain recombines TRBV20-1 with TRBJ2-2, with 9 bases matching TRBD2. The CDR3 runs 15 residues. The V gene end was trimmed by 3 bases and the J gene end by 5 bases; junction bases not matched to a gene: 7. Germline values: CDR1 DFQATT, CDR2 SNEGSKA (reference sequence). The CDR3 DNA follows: TGCAGTGCTAGTAGATTAGCGGGAGAGACCGGGGAGCTGTTTTTT. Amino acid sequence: CSASRLAGETGELFF.

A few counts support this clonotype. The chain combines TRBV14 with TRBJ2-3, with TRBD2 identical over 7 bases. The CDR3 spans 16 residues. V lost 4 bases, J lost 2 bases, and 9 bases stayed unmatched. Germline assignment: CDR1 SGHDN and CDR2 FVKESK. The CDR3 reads CASSRTRLATTDTQYF. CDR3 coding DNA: TGTGCCAGCAGCCGAACTAGACTAGCTACCACAGATACGCAGTATTTT.

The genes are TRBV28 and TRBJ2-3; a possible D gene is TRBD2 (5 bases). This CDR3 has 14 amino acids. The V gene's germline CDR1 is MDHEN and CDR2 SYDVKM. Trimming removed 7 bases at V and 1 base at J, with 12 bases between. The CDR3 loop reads CASIISGGTDTQYF. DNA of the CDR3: TGTGCCAGCATCATCTCCGGGGGCACAGATACGCAGTATTTT.

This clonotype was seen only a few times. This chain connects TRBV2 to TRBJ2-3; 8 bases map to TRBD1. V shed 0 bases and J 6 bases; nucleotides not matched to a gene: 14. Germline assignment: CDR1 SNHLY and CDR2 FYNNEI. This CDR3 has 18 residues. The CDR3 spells CASSEAWVPPGGSDTQYF. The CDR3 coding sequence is TGTGCCAGCAGTGAAGCGTGGGTCCCGCCAGGGGGCTCGGATACGCAGTATTTT.

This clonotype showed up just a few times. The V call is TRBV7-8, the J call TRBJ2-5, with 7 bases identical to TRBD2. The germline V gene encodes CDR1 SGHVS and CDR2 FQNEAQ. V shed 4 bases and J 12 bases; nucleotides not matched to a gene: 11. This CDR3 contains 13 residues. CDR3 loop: CASSSNTGTTEYF. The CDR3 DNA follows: TGTGCCAGCAGCTCAAACACCGGGACTACCGAGTACTTC.

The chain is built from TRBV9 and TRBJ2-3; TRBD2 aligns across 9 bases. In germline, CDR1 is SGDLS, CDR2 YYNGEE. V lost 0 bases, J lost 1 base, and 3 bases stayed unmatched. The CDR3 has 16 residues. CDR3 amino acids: CASSVDQRGGTDTQYF. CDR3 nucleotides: TGTGCCAGCAGCGTAGATCAGCGGGGGGGCACAGATACGCAGTATTTT.

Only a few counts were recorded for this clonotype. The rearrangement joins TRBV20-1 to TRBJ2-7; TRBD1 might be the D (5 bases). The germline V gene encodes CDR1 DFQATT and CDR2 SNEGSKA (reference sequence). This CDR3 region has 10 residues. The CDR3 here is CSGRGYEQYF. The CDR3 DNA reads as TGCAGCGGTAGGGGCTACGAGCAGTACTTC.